This is a list of T cell receptor beta chains from one sample in a study of patients and donors after allogeneic stem cell transplantation. TCRdb re-analysed the RT-PCR reads in MiXCR, keeping a single row per CDR3 protein. The sample holds some 200,000 distinct CDR3 sequences, around two fifths seen once. Sequencing was carried out using blood, either unsorted or a sorted T cell fraction (not recorded which). Receptor source: a human donor who was either an allogeneic HSCT recipient or a stem cell or donor lymphocyte infusion donor (not recorded which). It is not recorded whose cells these are; they may come from a transplant donor. The CDR3 runs from the conserved cysteine through the conserved F or W. Fields, in order: D gene, V gene, J gene, CDR3 protein. The D gene is left open where the match is weak.

d_gene: -
v_gene: TRBV27
j_gene: TRBJ2-7
CDR3aa: CASSLSGYYEQYF

d_gene: -
v_gene: TRBV3-1
j_gene: TRBJ1-3
CDR3aa: CASSQAGRSGNTIYF

d_gene: TRBD1
v_gene: TRBV7-8
j_gene: TRBJ2-5
CDR3aa: CASSPWTGRQETQYF

d_gene: -
v_gene: TRBV6-6
j_gene: TRBJ1-2
CDR3aa: CASSGRIYGYTF

d_gene: TRBD1
v_gene: TRBV7-8
j_gene: TRBJ2-6
CDR3aa: CASSSYRGELGKANVLTF

d_gene: -
v_gene: TRBV12-3/TRBV12-4
j_gene: TRBJ2-1
CDR3aa: CASATNEQFF

d_gene: -
v_gene: TRBV30
j_gene: TRBJ1-2
CDR3aa: CAWEETEGYTF

d_gene: TRBD1
v_gene: TRBV20-1
j_gene: TRBJ1-1
CDR3aa: CSAPTGGYTEAFF

d_gene: -
v_gene: TRBV7-6
j_gene: TRBJ1-4
CDR3aa: CASTRSGDGKLFF

d_gene: -
v_gene: TRBV5-1
j_gene: TRBJ1-1
CDR3aa: CASSFEGIWTEAFF

d_gene: -
v_gene: TRBV5-1
j_gene: TRBJ2-1
CDR3aa: CASSFEYYNEQFF

d_gene: -
v_gene: TRBV7-9
j_gene: TRBJ1-1
CDR3aa: CASSLAGILDEAFF

d_gene: -
v_gene: TRBV5-5
j_gene: TRBJ2-3
CDR3aa: CASSPWTLTDTQYF

d_gene: -
v_gene: TRBV5-5
j_gene: TRBJ1-3
CDR3aa: CASSLAGVSGNTIYF

d_gene: TRBD2
v_gene: TRBV7-9
j_gene: TRBJ2-2
CDR3aa: CASSLVLAGRNFGELFF